This paragraph reports one T cell receptor (beta chain). The antigen it recognizes is unknown. Base quality data are lacking; no much larger clone is found one base away. According to the study, the label for this sample's treatment or condition signals: in vitro stimulation with specific CMV peptide epitopes to enrich CMV-specific T cells. The sequencer was an Illumina HiSeq 1500. TCRdb handled the public reads itself, with Q25 trimming in fastp and clone calling in MiXCR, and kept productive beta chains. Rows matching on CDR3 protein sequence are summarized as one entry with the most common DNA and genes. The sample records hundreds of thousands of distinct CDR3 sequences, approximately 40% of which are singletons. Around 44% of the sample goes to the ten largest clones. This specimen comes from a study of T cell repertoires in cytomegalovirus infection (dated by TCRdb to between 2018 and 2021). Concerning the study at large: The peptide stimulations were aimed at well-studied HLA-B-restricted epitopes as well as recently identified HLA-C-restricted CMV epitopes, whose presentation resists viral immunomodulation. Donor HLA type was relevant to the analysis, because carriage of CMV infection together with the matching HLA type was indicated by public TCR beta signatures. Broader findings and caveats from the paper: Cumulative frequency of public TCR beta family members discriminated carriers of CMV infection plus the relevant HLA type in this cohort and an independent roughly 340-donor cohort. The ex vivo response was dominated by HLA-C-restricted CMV-specific TCR beta clonotypes, which also provided the single most frequent clonotype in two of eight donors.

The source of this sequence is a human donor in good health (CMV status not recorded). Some clones in this sample may be carry-over from other donors' samples. Sample: cultured PBMCs, taken from culture after CMV antigen stimulation.

The CDR3 protein sequence reads: CASSSTGTGSSRYNEQFF. The nucleotide sequence is TGTGCCAGCAGCTCAACCGGGACAGGGTCCTCAAGGTACAATGAGCAGTTCTTC. Here the chain combines TRBV7-6 and TRBJ2-1; TRBD1 lines up with 9 middle nucleotides. CDR3 length: 18 amino acids, cysteine to phenylalanine. Only the CDR3 portion is preserved as DNA: 54 bases, with reading frame beginning at the first base. Trimming leaves V shorter by 4 bases and J shorter by 4 bases, with the junction holding 14 bases beyond the gene matches. As encoded in the germline V gene, CDR1 is SGHVS while CDR2 is FNYEAQ.